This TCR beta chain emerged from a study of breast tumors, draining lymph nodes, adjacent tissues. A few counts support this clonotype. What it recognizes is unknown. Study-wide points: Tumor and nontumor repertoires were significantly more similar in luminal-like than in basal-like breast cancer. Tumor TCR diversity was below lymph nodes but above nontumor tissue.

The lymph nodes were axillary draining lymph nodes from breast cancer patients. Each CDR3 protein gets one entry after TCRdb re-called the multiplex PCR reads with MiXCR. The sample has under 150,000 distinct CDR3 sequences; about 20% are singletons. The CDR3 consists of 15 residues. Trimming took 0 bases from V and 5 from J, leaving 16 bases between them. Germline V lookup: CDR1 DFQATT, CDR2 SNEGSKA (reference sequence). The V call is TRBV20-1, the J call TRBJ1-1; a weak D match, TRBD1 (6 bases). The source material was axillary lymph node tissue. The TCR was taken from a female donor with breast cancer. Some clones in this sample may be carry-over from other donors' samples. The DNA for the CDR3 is TGCAGTGCTAGAGATCAGGGGTGGGAAAAAACTGAAGCTTTCTTT. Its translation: CSARDQGWEKTEAFF.